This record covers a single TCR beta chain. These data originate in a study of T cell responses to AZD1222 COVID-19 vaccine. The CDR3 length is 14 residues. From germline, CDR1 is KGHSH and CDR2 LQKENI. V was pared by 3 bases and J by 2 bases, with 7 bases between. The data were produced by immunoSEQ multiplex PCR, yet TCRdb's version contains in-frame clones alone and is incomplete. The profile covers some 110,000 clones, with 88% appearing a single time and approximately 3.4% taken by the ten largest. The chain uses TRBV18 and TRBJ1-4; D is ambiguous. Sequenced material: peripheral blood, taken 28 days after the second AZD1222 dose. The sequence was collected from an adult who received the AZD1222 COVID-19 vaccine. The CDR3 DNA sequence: TGTGCCAGCTCACCGGGCAGGACTAATGAAAAACTGTTTTTT. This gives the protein CASSPGRTNEKLFF.